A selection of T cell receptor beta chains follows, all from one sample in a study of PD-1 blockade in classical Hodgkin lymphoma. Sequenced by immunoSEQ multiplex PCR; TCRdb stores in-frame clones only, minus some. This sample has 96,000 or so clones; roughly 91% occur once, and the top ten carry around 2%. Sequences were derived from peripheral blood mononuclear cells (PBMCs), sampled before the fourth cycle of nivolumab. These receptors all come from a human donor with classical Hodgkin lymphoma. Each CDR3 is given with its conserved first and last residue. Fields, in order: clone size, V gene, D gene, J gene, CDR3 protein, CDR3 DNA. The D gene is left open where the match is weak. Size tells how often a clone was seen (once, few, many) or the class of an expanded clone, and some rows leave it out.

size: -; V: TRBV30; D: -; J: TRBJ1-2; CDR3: CAGDGPLYGYTF; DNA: TGTGCCGGTGATGGCCCTCTCTATGGCTACACCTTC
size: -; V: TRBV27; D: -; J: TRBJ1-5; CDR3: CASSLGGSNQPQHF; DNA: TGTGCCAGCAGCCTTGGAGGGTCCAATCAGCCCCAGCATTTT
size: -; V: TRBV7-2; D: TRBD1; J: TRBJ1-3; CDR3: CASSWDRVSGNTIYF; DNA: TGTGCCAGCAGCTGGGACAGGGTGTCTGGAAACACCATATATTTT
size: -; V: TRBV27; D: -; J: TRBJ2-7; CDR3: CASRQGQGLDEQYF; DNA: TGTGCCAGCAGGCAAGGACAGGGACTAGACGAGCAGTACTTC
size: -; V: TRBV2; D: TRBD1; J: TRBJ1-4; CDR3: CASRDGARGDEKLFF; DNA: TGTGCCAGCAGGGATGGGGCCAGGGGGGATGAAAAACTGTTTTTT
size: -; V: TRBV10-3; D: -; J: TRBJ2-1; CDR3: CAIMERDAYNEQFF; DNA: TGTGCCATCATGGAACGGGATGCCTACAATGAGCAGTTCTTC
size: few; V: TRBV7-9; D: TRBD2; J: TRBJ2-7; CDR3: CASTKRLAGDNEQYF; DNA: TGTGCCAGCACCAAGCGACTAGCGGGAGACAACGAGCAGTACTTC
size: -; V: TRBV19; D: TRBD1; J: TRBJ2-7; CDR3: CASSIGQGINEQYF; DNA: TGTGCCAGTAGTATAGGACAGGGGATCAACGAGCAGTACTTC
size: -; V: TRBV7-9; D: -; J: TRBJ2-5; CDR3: CASSLEGLGETQYF; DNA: TGTGCCAGCAGCTTAGAGGGCCTCGGGGAGACCCAGTACTTC
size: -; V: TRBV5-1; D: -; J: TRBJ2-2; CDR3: CASSPLPIHTTGELFF; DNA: TGCGCCAGCAGCCCTCTCCCGATACACACCACCGGGGAGCTGTTTTTT
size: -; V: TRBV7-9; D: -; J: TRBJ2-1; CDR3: CASSLGGLYEQFF; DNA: TGTGCCAGCAGCTTAGGGGGACTTTATGAGCAGTTCTTC
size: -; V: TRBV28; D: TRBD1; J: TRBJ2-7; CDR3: CASSWAGGSYEQYF; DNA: TGTGCCAGCAGTTGGGCAGGGGGCTCCTACGAGCAGTACTTC
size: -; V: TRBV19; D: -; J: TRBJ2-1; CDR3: CASSITPQTEQFF; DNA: TGTGCCAGTAGTATCACCCCACAGACTGAGCAGTTCTTC
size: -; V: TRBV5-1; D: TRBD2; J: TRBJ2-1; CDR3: CASSSGLAGGSSYNEQFF; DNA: TGCGCCAGCAGCTCAGGACTAGCGGGAGGGAGCTCCTACAATGAGCAGTTCTTC
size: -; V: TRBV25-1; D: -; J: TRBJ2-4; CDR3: CASSEWGTQNIQYF; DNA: TGTGCCAGCAGTGAATGGGGGACACAAAACATTCAGTACTTC
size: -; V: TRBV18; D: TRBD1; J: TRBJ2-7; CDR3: CASSPPDRVGEQYF; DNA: TGTGCCAGCTCTCCCCCAGACAGGGTTGGAGAGCAGTACTTC
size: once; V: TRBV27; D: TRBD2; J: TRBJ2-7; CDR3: CASSFGRGGSYEQYF; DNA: TGTGCCAGCAGTTTTGGCCGGGGGGGATCCTACGAGCAGTACTTC
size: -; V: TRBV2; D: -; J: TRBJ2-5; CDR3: CASSELSKGFPGETQYF; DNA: TGTGCCAGCAGTGAATTGAGTAAGGGTTTCCCGGGGGAGACCCAGTACTTC
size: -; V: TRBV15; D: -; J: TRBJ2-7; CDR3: CATSRGENYEQYF; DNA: TGTGCCACCAGCAGGGGGGAAAACTACGAGCAGTACTTC
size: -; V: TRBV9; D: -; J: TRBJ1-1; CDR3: CASSPSGSSFTEAFF; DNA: TGTGCCAGCAGCCCGTCAGGGAGTTCGTTCACTGAAGCTTTCTTT